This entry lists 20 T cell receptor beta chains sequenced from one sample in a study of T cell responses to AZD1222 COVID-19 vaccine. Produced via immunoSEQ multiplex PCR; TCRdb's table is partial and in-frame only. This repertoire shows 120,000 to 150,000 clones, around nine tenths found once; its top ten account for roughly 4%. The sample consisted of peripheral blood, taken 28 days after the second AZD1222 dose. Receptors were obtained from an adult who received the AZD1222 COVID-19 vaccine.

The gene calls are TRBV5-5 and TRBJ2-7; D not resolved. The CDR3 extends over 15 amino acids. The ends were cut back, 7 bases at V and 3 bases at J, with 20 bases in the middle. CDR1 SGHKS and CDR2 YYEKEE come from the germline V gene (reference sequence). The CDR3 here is CASAQGPGANYEQYF. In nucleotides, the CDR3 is TGTGCCAGCGCCCAAGGCCCTGGCGCGAACTACGAGCAGTACTTC.

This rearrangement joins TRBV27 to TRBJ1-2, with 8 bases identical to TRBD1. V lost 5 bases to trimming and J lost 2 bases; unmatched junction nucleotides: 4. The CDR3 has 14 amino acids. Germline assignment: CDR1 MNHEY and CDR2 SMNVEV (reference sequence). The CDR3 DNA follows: TGTGCCAGCAGTCCTCGGACAGGGAACTATGGCTACACCTTC. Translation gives CASSPRTGNYGYTF.

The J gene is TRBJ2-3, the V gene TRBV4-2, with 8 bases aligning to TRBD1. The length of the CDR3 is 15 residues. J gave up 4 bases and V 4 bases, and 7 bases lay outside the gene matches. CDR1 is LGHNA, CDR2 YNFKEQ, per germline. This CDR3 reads CASSPGQGAADTQYF. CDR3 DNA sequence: TGTGCCAGCAGCCCCGGGCAGGGGGCTGCAGATACGCAGTATTTT.

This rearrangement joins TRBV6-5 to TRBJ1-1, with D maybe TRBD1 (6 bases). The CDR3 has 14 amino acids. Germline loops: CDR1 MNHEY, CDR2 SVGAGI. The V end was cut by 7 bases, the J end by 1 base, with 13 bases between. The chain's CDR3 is CASNPQGGNTEAFF. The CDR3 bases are TGTGCCAGCAACCCACAGGGAGGGAACACTGAAGCTTTCTTT.

The CDR3 nucleotides read TGTGCCAGCAGCTACGCGTCCGGGACAGGGGGCCAAGGCTACACCTTC. Residues: CASSYASGTGGQGYTF. V usage is TRBV7-9 and J usage is TRBJ1-2; 12 positions agree with TRBD1. The V and J ends lost 4 bases and 8 bases, in that order; junction bases with no gene match: 11. This CDR3 spans 16 amino acids. Germline V gene data show CDR1 as SEHNR and CDR2 as FQNEAQ (reference sequence). The full variable domain, rest sourced from reference TRBV7-9 and TRBJ1-2, is DTGVSQNPRHKITKRGQNVTFRCDPISEHNRLYWYRQTLGQGPEFLTYFQNEAQLEKSRLLSDRFSAERPKGSFSTLEIQRTEQGDSAMYLCASSYASGTGGQGYTFGSGTRLTVV.

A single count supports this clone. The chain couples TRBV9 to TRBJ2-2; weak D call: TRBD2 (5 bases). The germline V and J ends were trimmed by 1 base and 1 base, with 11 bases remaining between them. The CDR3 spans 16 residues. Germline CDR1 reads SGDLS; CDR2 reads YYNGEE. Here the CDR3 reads CASSVLVSVNTGELFF. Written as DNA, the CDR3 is TGTGCCAGCAGCGTACTAGTTAGCGTGAACACCGGGGAGCTGTTTTTT. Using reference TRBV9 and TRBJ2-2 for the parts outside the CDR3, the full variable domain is DSGVTQTPKHLITATGQRVTLRCSPRSGDLSVYWYQQSLDQGLQFLIQYYNGEERAKGNILERFSAQQFPDLHSELNLSSLELGDSALYFCASSVLVSVNTGELFFGEGSRLTVL.

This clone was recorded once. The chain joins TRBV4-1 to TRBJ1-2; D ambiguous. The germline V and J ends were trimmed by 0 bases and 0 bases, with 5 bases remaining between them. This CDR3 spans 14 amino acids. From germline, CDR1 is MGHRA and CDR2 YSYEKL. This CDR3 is CASSQDPANYGYTF. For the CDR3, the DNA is TGCGCCAGCAGCCAAGATCCGGCTAACTATGGCTACACCTTC.

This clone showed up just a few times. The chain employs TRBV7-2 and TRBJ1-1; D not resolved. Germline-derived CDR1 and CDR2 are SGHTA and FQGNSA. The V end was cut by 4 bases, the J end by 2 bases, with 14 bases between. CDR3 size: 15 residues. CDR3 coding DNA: TGTGCCAGCAGCTACTCTCCCGGCGGTAACACTGAAGCTTTCTTT. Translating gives CASSYSPGGNTEAFF.

The CDR3 protein is CASSPHRALYQETQYF. Here the CDR3 DNA reads TGTGCCAGCAGTCCCCACAGGGCGTTGTACCAAGAGACCCAGTACTTC. The V and J genes are TRBV28 and TRBJ2-5; possibly TRBD1 for D (6 bases). V lost 5 bases and J 0 bases, leaving 16 bases between the germline ends. This CDR3 is 16 amino acids long. Looked up from germline, CDR1 is MDHEN and CDR2 is SYDVKM.

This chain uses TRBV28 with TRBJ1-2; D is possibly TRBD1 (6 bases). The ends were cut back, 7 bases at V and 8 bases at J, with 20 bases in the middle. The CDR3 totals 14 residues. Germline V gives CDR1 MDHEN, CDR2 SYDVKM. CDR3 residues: CASKGGHPSWGYTF. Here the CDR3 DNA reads TGTGCCAGCAAGGGGGGACACCCCTCCTGGGGCTACACCTTC.

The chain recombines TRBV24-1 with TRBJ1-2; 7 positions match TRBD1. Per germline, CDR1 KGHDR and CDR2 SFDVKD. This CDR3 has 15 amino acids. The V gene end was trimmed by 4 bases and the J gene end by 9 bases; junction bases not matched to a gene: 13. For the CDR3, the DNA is TGTGCCACCAGTGACTCACGACAGGGAGGATCCAGCTACACCTTC. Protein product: CATSDSRQGGSSYTF.

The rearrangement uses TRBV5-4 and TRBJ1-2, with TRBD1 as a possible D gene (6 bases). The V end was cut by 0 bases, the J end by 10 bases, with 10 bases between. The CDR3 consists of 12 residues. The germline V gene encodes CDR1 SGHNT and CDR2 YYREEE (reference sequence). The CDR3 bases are TGTGCCAGCAGCTTGGGAGGGGGGTCCTACACCTTC. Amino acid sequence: CASSLGGGSYTF.

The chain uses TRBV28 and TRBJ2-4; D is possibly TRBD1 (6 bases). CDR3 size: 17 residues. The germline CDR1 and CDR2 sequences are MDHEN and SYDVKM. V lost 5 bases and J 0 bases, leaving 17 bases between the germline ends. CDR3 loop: CASSPRDIRLAKNIQYF. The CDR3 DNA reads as TGTGCCAGCAGTCCCCGGGACATTCGATTAGCCAAAAACATTCAGTACTTC.

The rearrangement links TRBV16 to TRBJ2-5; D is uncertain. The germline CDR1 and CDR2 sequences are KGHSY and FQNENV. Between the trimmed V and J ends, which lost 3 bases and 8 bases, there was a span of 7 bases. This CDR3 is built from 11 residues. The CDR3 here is CASSHGTTQYF. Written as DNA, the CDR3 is TGTGCCAGCAGCCACGGAACCACCCAGTACTTC.

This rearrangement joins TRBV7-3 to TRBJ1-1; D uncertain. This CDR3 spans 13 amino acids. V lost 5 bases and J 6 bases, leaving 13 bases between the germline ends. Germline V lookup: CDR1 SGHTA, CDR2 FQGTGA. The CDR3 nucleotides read TGTGCCAGCAGCCTTCAAAGGGAATCTGAAGCTTTCTTT. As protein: CASSLQRESEAFF.

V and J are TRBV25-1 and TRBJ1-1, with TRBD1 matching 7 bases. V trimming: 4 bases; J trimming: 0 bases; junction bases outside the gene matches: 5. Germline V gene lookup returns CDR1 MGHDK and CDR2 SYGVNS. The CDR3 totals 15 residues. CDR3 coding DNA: TGTGCCAGCAGTGGGACAGGAGACATGAACACTGAAGCTTTCTTT. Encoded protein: CASSGTGDMNTEAFF. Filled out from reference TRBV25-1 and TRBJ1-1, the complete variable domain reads EADIYQTPRYLVIGTGKKITLECSQTMGHDKMYWYQQDPGMELHLIHYSYGVNSTEKGDLSSESTVSRIRTEHFPLTLESARPSHTSQYLCASSGTGDMNTEAFFGQGTRLTVV.

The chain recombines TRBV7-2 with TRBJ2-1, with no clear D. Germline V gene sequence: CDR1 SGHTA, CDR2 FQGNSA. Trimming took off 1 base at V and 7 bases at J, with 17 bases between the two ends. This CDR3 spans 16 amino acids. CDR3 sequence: CASSLVGVVLGNEQFF. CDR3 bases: TGTGCCAGCAGCTTAGTGGGTGTGGTCTTGGGGAATGAGCAGTTCTTC.

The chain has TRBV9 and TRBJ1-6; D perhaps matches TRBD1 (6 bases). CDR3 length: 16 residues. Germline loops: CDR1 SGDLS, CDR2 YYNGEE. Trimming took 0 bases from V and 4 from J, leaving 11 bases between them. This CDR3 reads CASSVVIQGYNSPLHF. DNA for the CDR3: TGTGCCAGCAGCGTAGTAATCCAGGGGTATAATTCACCCCTCCACTTT. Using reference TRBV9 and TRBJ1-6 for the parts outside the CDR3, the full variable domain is DSGVTQTPKHLITATGQRVTLRCSPRSGDLSVYWYQQSLDQGLQFLIQYYNGEERAKGNILERFSAQQFPDLHSELNLSSLELGDSALYFCASSVVIQGYNSPLHFGNGTRLTVT.

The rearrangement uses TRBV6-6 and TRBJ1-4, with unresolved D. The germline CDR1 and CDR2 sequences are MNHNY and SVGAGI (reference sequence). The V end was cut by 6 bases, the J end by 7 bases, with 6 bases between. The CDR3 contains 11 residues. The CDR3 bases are TGTGCCAGCAGCCCTGGTGAAAAACTGTTTTTT. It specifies CASSPGEKLFF.

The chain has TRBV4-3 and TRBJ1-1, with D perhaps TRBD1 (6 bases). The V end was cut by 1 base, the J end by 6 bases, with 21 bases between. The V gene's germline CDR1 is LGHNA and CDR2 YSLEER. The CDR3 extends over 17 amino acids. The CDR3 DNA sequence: TGCGCCAGCAGCCAAGCATCCTGGGGGCGCGGTGATCCTGAAGCTTTCTTT. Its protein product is CASSQASWGRGDPEAFF.